This is a list of T cell receptor beta chains from one sample in a study of blood T cell repertoires in COVID-19. Data came from immunoSEQ multiplex PCR; TCRdb stores just in-frame clones and leaves some out. Among around 200,000 clones listed, approximately 80% were seen once. Input material: peripheral blood. Source of these receptors: a human donor in a cohort sampled during active COVID-19. CDR3s include the opening cysteine and the closing phenylalanine or tryptophan. The order of the fields is J gene, clone size, V gene, D gene, CDR3 protein, CDR3 DNA. A D gene is named only where the DNA matches it firmly. Clone size is shown for a subset of rows, as once, few, many or a class of expanded clone.

j_call: TRBJ1-1; clone_size: -; v_call: TRBV6-1; d_call: -; cdr3_aa: CASSEQAGERPEAFF; cdr3_nt: TGTGCCAGCAGTGAACAGGCAGGGGAAAGGCCTGAAGCTTTCTTT
j_call: TRBJ2-1; clone_size: once; v_call: TRBV2; d_call: TRBD2; cdr3_aa: CASKGLASYNEQFF; cdr3_nt: TGTGCCAGCAAGGGACTAGCCTCCTACAATGAGCAGTTCTTC
j_call: TRBJ1-2; clone_size: once; v_call: TRBV9; d_call: TRBD1; cdr3_aa: CASSPRGTGVNYGYTF; cdr3_nt: TGTGCCAGCAGCCCCAGGGGGACAGGGGTTAACTATGGCTACACCTTC
j_call: TRBJ2-5; clone_size: -; v_call: TRBV7-9; d_call: TRBD1; cdr3_aa: CASSSVYGQGLIETQYF; cdr3_nt: TGTGCCAGCAGCTCAGTGTACGGACAGGGCTTGATTGAGACCCAGTACTTC
j_call: TRBJ2-3; clone_size: -; v_call: TRBV7-9; d_call: TRBD1; cdr3_aa: CATPGLQGPDTQYF; cdr3_nt: TGTGCCACACCGGGCCTACAGGGGCCAGATACGCAGTATTTT
j_call: TRBJ1-4; clone_size: -; v_call: TRBV12-5; d_call: -; cdr3_aa: CASGSSGTNEKLFF; cdr3_nt: TGTGCTAGTGGCTCCTCAGGGACTAATGAAAAACTGTTTTTT
j_call: TRBJ2-7; clone_size: -; v_call: TRBV6-5; d_call: -; cdr3_aa: CASSNSYEQYF; cdr3_nt: TGTGCCAGCTCTAACTCCTACGAGCAGTACTTC
j_call: TRBJ2-7; clone_size: few; v_call: TRBV19; d_call: TRBD1; cdr3_aa: CASSTTGTGGHEQYF; cdr3_nt: TGTGCCAGTAGTACGACCGGGACAGGGGGTCACGAGCAGTACTTC
j_call: TRBJ1-2; clone_size: -; v_call: TRBV25-1; d_call: TRBD1; cdr3_aa: CASSEVSGRGYGYTF; cdr3_nt: TGTGCCAGCAGTGAAGTCTCCGGCAGGGGGTATGGCTACACCTTC
j_call: TRBJ1-3; clone_size: -; v_call: TRBV6-5; d_call: TRBD1; cdr3_aa: CASSLDRRGNTIYF; cdr3_nt: TGTGCCAGCAGTTTGGACAGGCGGGGAAACACCATATATTTT
j_call: TRBJ2-7; clone_size: -; v_call: TRBV6-5; d_call: TRBD1; cdr3_aa: CASAPGQVYEQYF; cdr3_nt: TGTGCCAGCGCTCCGGGACAGGTCTACGAGCAGTACTTC
j_call: TRBJ2-1; clone_size: -; v_call: TRBV9; d_call: TRBD2; cdr3_aa: CASSREAGATNEQFF; cdr3_nt: TGTGCCAGCAGTCGCGAAGCGGGGGCGACCAATGAGCAGTTCTTC
j_call: TRBJ2-5; clone_size: -; v_call: TRBV9; d_call: -; cdr3_aa: CASSVVGGTQETQYF; cdr3_nt: TGTGCCAGCAGCGTAGTAGGAGGAACCCAAGAGACCCAGTACTTC
j_call: TRBJ2-6; clone_size: -; v_call: TRBV7-2; d_call: TRBD2; cdr3_aa: CASSSTSGGRSGANVLTF; cdr3_nt: TGTGCCAGCAGCTCGACTAGCGGGGGCCGCTCTGGGGCCAACGTCCTGACTTTC
j_call: TRBJ2-7; clone_size: -; v_call: TRBV19; d_call: -; cdr3_aa: CATRNVGGEQYF; cdr3_nt: TGTGCCACCCGGAACGTAGGCGGCGAGCAGTACTTC
j_call: TRBJ1-2; clone_size: once; v_call: TRBV10-3; d_call: -; cdr3_aa: CAISEAQGGYYGYTF; cdr3_nt: TGTGCCATCAGTGAGGCCCAGGGAGGGTACTATGGCTACACCTTC
j_call: TRBJ1-1; clone_size: -; v_call: TRBV5-5; d_call: -; cdr3_aa: CASSERQYMNTEAFF; cdr3_nt: TGTGCCAGCAGCGAAAGACAGTACATGAACACTGAAGCTTTCTTT
j_call: TRBJ2-3; clone_size: -; v_call: TRBV4-1; d_call: TRBD2; cdr3_aa: CASSQGRLAGFGTQYF; cdr3_nt: TGCGCCAGCAGCCAAGGGCGTCTAGCGGGGTTTGGTACGCAGTATTTT
j_call: TRBJ2-1; clone_size: -; v_call: TRBV7-9; d_call: -; cdr3_aa: CASSLQGSILNEQFF; cdr3_nt: TGTGCCAGCAGCTTGCAGGGTTCAATTTTAAATGAGCAGTTCTTC
j_call: TRBJ1-2; clone_size: few; v_call: TRBV20-1; d_call: -; cdr3_aa: CSASGTDGYTF; cdr3_nt: TGCAGTGCCTCAGGAACTGATGGCTACACCTTC
j_call: TRBJ2-7; clone_size: -; v_call: TRBV7-3; d_call: TRBD2; cdr3_aa: CASSLALAGGPEQYF; cdr3_nt: TGTGCCAGCAGTTTAGCCCTAGCGGGGGGGCCGGAGCAGTACTTC
j_call: TRBJ2-7; clone_size: -; v_call: TRBV19; d_call: -; cdr3_aa: CASSAQISYEQYF; cdr3_nt: TGTGCCAGTAGCGCCCAGATATCATACGAGCAGTACTTC
j_call: TRBJ2-7; clone_size: -; v_call: TRBV19; d_call: TRBD2; cdr3_aa: CASSLGTSGGSSYEQYF; cdr3_nt: TGTGCCAGTAGTCTAGGGACTAGCGGGGGGAGCTCCTACGAGCAGTACTTC
j_call: TRBJ2-7; clone_size: -; v_call: TRBV7-6; d_call: TRBD2; cdr3_aa: CASSFGGDYEQYF; cdr3_nt: TGTGCCAGCAGCTTTGGGGGGGACTACGAGCAGTACTTC
j_call: TRBJ2-1; clone_size: -; v_call: TRBV7-9; d_call: TRBD2; cdr3_aa: CASSLVSRGTSPFF; cdr3_nt: TGTGCCAGCAGCTTAGTCTCGAGGGGGACTAGCCCGTTCTTC
j_call: TRBJ2-3; clone_size: -; v_call: TRBV25-1; d_call: -; cdr3_aa: CASSEFSRSTDTQYF; cdr3_nt: TGTGCCAGCAGTGAATTTTCCCGTAGCACAGATACGCAGTATTTT
j_call: TRBJ1-2; clone_size: -; v_call: TRBV12-3/TRBV12-4; d_call: -; cdr3_aa: CASSLTRGSGYTF; cdr3_nt: TGTGCCAGCAGTTTAACGAGGGGGTCTGGCTACACCTTC
j_call: TRBJ2-2; clone_size: once; v_call: TRBV12-3/TRBV12-4; d_call: TRBD2; cdr3_aa: CASGGRVAGELFF; cdr3_nt: TGTGCCAGTGGGGGGAGGGTTGCCGGGGAGCTGTTTTTT
j_call: TRBJ1-6; clone_size: -; v_call: TRBV27; d_call: -; cdr3_aa: CASSLFGETYNSPLHF; cdr3_nt: TGTGCCAGCAGTTTATTTGGAGAGACTTATAATTCACCCCTCCACTTT
j_call: TRBJ1-1; clone_size: once; v_call: TRBV5-1; d_call: -; cdr3_aa: CASSPSGGPRMNTEAFF; cdr3_nt: TGCGCCAGCAGCCCGTCGGGAGGCCCTAGAATGAACACTGAAGCTTTCTTT
j_call: TRBJ2-5; clone_size: -; v_call: TRBV12-3/TRBV12-4; d_call: -; cdr3_aa: CASKRTEETQYF; cdr3_nt: TGTGCCAGCAAACGGACTGAAGAGACCCAGTACTTC
j_call: TRBJ2-2; clone_size: -; v_call: TRBV5-1; d_call: TRBD1; cdr3_aa: CASTATGGTGELFF; cdr3_nt: TGCGCCAGCACCGCGACAGGGGGCACCGGGGAGCTGTTTTTT
j_call: TRBJ2-3; clone_size: -; v_call: TRBV5-1; d_call: TRBD2; cdr3_aa: CASSFSGITDTQYF; cdr3_nt: TGCGCCAGCAGCTTTAGCGGGATCACAGATACGCAGTATTTT
j_call: TRBJ2-1; clone_size: -; v_call: TRBV6-5; d_call: -; cdr3_aa: CASSHGVGVHNEQFF; cdr3_nt: TGTGCCAGCAGTCACGGGGTAGGAGTCCACAATGAGCAGTTCTTC
j_call: TRBJ1-6; clone_size: -; v_call: TRBV6-6; d_call: TRBD1; cdr3_aa: CASRRDRGNSPLHF; cdr3_nt: TGTGCCAGCAGAAGGGACAGGGGTAATTCACCCCTCCACTTT
j_call: TRBJ1-5; clone_size: -; v_call: TRBV19; d_call: TRBD1; cdr3_aa: CASSIPVAGGQPQHF; cdr3_nt: TGTGCCAGTAGTATACCTGTCGCAGGGGGTCAGCCCCAGCATTTT
j_call: TRBJ2-7; clone_size: -; v_call: TRBV5-5; d_call: TRBD1; cdr3_aa: CASSLSQGDWYEQYF; cdr3_nt: TGTGCCAGCAGCTTGTCCCAGGGGGATTGGTACGAGCAGTACTTC
j_call: TRBJ1-1; clone_size: -; v_call: TRBV2; d_call: TRBD1; cdr3_aa: CASTASGSLTGPEAFF; cdr3_nt: TGTGCCAGCACCGCCTCGGGGAGTTTGACAGGGCCTGAAGCTTTCTTT
j_call: TRBJ2-1; clone_size: -; v_call: TRBV19; d_call: -; cdr3_aa: CASSIGTHNEQFF; cdr3_nt: TGTGCCAGTAGTATCGGTACCCACAATGAGCAGTTCTTC
j_call: TRBJ1-1; clone_size: -; v_call: TRBV18; d_call: -; cdr3_aa: CASSKTGSTEAFF; cdr3_nt: TGTGCCAGCTCAAAAACAGGGAGCACTGAAGCTTTCTTT
j_call: TRBJ1-6; clone_size: -; v_call: TRBV20-1; d_call: -; cdr3_aa: CSASPGTTNSPLHF; cdr3_nt: TGCAGTGCTAGTCCCGGGACAACAAATTCACCCCTCCACTTT
j_call: TRBJ2-1; clone_size: once; v_call: TRBV6-6; d_call: -; cdr3_aa: CASSSPTDRSYNEQFF; cdr3_nt: TGTGCCAGCAGTTCCCCGACAGACCGCTCCTACAATGAGCAGTTCTTC
j_call: TRBJ2-7; clone_size: -; v_call: TRBV6-5; d_call: -; cdr3_aa: CASSSRHAYEQYF; cdr3_nt: TGTGCCAGCAGTTCAAGACACGCTTACGAGCAGTACTTC
j_call: TRBJ1-1; clone_size: once; v_call: TRBV6-5; d_call: -; cdr3_aa: CASRAPTGNTEAFF; cdr3_nt: TGTGCCAGCAGAGCACCGACAGGGAACACTGAAGCTTTCTTT
j_call: TRBJ2-7; clone_size: -; v_call: TRBV19; d_call: -; cdr3_aa: CASSRNGDNYEQYF; cdr3_nt: TGTGCCAGTAGTCGGAATGGGGACAACTACGAGCAGTACTTC
j_call: TRBJ2-7; clone_size: few; v_call: TRBV4-1; d_call: -; cdr3_aa: CASSPNAGIPSYEQYF; cdr3_nt: TGCGCCAGCAGCCCCAACGCAGGGATCCCCTCCTACGAGCAGTACTTC
j_call: TRBJ2-3; clone_size: -; v_call: TRBV27; d_call: TRBD2; cdr3_aa: CASSFGSGGQGTQYF; cdr3_nt: TGTGCCAGCAGTTTCGGTAGCGGGGGGCAGGGTACGCAGTATTTT
j_call: TRBJ2-7; clone_size: -; v_call: TRBV5-5; d_call: TRBD1; cdr3_aa: CASSLATQGVYEQYF; cdr3_nt: TGTGCCAGCAGCTTGGCCACACAGGGGGTCTACGAGCAGTACTTC
j_call: TRBJ1-1; clone_size: -; v_call: TRBV5-4; d_call: -; cdr3_aa: CASSGSGGTEAFF; cdr3_nt: TGTGCCAGCAGCGGCTCGGGGGGGACTGAAGCTTTCTTT
j_call: TRBJ2-2; clone_size: -; v_call: TRBV6-1; d_call: -; cdr3_aa: CASSESTATGELFF; cdr3_nt: TGTGCCAGCAGTGAATCGACAGCCACCGGGGAGCTGTTTTTT
j_call: TRBJ2-7; clone_size: -; v_call: TRBV5-6; d_call: TRBD2; cdr3_aa: CASSLGGGYEQYF; cdr3_nt: TGTGCCAGCAGCTTGGGCGGGGGCTACGAGCAGTACTTC
j_call: TRBJ2-7; clone_size: -; v_call: TRBV5-1; d_call: -; cdr3_aa: CASSLKDLTGLYF; cdr3_nt: TGCGCCAGCAGCTTGAAAGACCTGACAGGCCTGTACTTC